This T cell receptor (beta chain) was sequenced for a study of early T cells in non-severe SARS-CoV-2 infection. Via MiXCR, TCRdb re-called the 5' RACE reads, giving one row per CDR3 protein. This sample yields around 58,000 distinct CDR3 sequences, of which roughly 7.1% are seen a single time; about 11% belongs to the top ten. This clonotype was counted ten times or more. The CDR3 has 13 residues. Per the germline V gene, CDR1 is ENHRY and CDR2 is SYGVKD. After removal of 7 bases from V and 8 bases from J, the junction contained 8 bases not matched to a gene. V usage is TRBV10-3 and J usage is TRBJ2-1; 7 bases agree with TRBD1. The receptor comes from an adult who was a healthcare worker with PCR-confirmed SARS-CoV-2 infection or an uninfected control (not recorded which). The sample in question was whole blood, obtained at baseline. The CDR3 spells CAITHRGGDEQFF. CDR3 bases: TGTGCCATCACCCACAGGGGTGGGGATGAGCAGTTCTTC.